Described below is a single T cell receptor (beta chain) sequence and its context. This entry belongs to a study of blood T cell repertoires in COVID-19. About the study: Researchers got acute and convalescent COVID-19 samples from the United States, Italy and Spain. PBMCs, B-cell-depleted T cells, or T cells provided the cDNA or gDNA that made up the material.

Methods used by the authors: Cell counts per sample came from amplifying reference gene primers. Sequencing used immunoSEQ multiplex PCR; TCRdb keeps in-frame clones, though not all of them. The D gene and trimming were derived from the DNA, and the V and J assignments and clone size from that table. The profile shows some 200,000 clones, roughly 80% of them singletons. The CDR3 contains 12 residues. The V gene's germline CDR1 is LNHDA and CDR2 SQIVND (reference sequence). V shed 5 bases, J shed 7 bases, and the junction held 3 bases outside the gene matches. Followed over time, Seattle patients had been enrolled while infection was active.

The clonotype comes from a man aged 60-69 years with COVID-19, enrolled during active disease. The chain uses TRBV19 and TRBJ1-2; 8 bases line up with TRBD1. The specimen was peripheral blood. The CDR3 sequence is CASSPTGVGYTF. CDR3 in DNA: TGTGCCAGTAGTCCGACAGGGGTTGGCTACACCTTC.